This note documents a single T cell receptor (beta chain) sequence. This entry comes from a study of CD8+ T cells in alopecia areata. Germline V CDR1 and CDR2: SGHVS, FQNEAQ. CDR3 length: 14 amino acids. V was clipped by 7 bases and J by 3 bases, with 13 bases between them. In each case, RNA was isolated and then reverse transcribed into cDNA as the sequencing template. Profiled with immunoSEQ multiplex PCR; TCRdb holds only in-frame clones, not every one. The table lists some 150,000 clones, around 64% of them singletons, with approximately 10% in the top ten. The chain is built from TRBV7-8 and TRBJ1-5, with D perhaps TRBD1 (5 bases). This sample comprised CD8+ T cells sorted from blood, obtained at week 0. This clonotype was sampled from a human donor with alopecia areata. The CDR3 sequence: CASTLPGLNQPQHF. The CDR3 DNA follows: TGTGCCAGCACCCTCCCGGGGCTCAATCAGCCCCAGCATTTT.